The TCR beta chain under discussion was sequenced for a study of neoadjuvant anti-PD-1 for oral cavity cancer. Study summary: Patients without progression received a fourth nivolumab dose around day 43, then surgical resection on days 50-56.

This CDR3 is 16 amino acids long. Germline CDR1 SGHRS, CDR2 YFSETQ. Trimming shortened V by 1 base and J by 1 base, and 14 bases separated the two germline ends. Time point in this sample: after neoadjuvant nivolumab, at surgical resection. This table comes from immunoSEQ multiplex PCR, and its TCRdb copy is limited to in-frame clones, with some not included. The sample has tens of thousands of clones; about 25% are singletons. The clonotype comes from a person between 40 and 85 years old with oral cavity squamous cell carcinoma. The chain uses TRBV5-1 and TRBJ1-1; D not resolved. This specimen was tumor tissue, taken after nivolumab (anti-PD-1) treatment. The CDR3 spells CASSLRVAQSNTEAFF. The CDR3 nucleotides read TGCGCCAGCAGCTTGAGGGTAGCGCAGTCGAACACTGAAGCTTTCTTT. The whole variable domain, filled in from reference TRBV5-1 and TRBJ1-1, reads KAGVTQTPRYLIKTRGQQVTLSCSPISGHRSVSWYQQTPGQGLQFLFEYFSETQRNKGNFPGRFSGRQFSNSRSEMNVSTLELGDSALYLCASSLRVAQSNTEAFFGQGTRLTVV.